The 4 T cell receptor beta chains below were found in one sample sequenced in a study of blood T cells in healthy people across ages. A second about 7 to 12 cycle PCR used barcoded and J-beta primers. TCRdb re-called the 5' RACE reads through MiXCR, storing one row per CDR3 protein. The sample holds some 860,000 distinct CDR3 sequences; roughly three fifths are singletons and the top ten take around 25%. The material sequenced was blood. These receptors originate from a man between 35 and 55 years old in good health.

This rearrangement joins TRBV5-1 to TRBJ1-1; 7 bases fit TRBD1. Looked up from germline, CDR1 is SGHRS and CDR2 is YFSETQ. CDR3 length equals 15 residues. V dropped 2 bases and J dropped 2; count of bases not matched to a gene: 6. The CDR3 here is CASSFPGQTNTEAFF. CDR3 nucleotide sequence: TGCGCCAGCAGCTTCCCGGGACAGACAAACACTGAAGCTTTCTTT. Using reference TRBV5-1 and TRBJ1-1 for the parts outside the CDR3, the full variable domain is KAGVTQTPRYLIKTRGQQVTLSCSPISGHRSVSWYQQTPGQGLQFLFEYFSETQRNKGNFPGRFSGRQFSNSRSEMNVSTLELGDSALYLCASSFPGQTNTEAFFGQGTRLTVV.

V is TRBV2 and J is TRBJ2-7, with 7 bases matching TRBD2. Germline values: CDR1 SNHLY, CDR2 FYNNEI. The V gene end was trimmed by 10 bases and the J gene end by 2 bases; junction bases not matched to a gene: 11. The CDR3 has 14 residues. The DNA for the CDR3 is TGTGCCACCACACTAGCGCGAGGAGCCTACGAGCAGTACTTC. The encoded protein is CATTLARGAYEQYF.

V is TRBV7-2 and J is TRBJ2-7; 9 bases agree with TRBD2. V gave up 5 bases and J gave up 4 bases; unmatched junction bases: 9. Looked up from germline, CDR1 is SGHTA and CDR2 is FQGNSA. The length of the CDR3 is 15 residues. The CDR3 sequence: CASSRTTSGDYEQYF. CDR3 in DNA: TGTGCCAGCAGCCGTACGACTAGCGGAGATTACGAGCAGTACTTC.

This clonotype has only a few counts. The chain links TRBV28 to TRBJ2-7; possibly TRBD1 or TRBD2 for D (7 bases each). The CDR3 spans 16 residues. V was cut by 3 bases and J by 6 bases, with 21 bases left in between. Germline lookup yields CDR1 MDHEN and CDR2 SYDVKM. The CDR3 DNA reads as TGTGCCAGCAGTTTCCCGAGGGCAGGGGGGGGCTCCGAGCAGTACTTC. Translating it yields CASSFPRAGGGSEQYF.